This record concerns one T cell receptor (beta chain) sequence. Antigen unknown. The CDR3 totals 16 residues. CDR1 and CDR2 (germline): SGDLS, YYNGEE. V lost 2 bases, J lost 1 base, and 15 bases lay in between. Sequenced by immunoSEQ multiplex PCR; TCRdb stores in-frame clones only, minus some. The sample contains 180,000 or so clones, approximately 86% of which appear only once. These donors were members of the approximately 120-subject validation cohort, a group separate from the approximately 680-subject first cohort. This entry belongs to a study of cytomegalovirus exposure and HLA in healthy donors. Broader study findings: Rarity marked most TCR sequences, yet some public TCRs occurred in many donors. According to reports, the classifier identified cytomegalovirus status with high specificity and sensitivity. The investigators catalogued 150 to 200 TCR beta chains as cytomegalovirus-associated.

The gene calls are TRBV9 and TRBJ2-5; D perhaps matches TRBD2 (5 bases). Sequencing input: PBMCs. The clonotype was recovered from a young man in good health and CMV-seropositive. The CDR3 loop is CASSVSGLAVQETQYF. The CDR3 DNA sequence: TGTGCCAGCAGCGTTTCCGGCCTAGCAGTCCAAGAGACCCAGTACTTC.